A single T cell receptor (beta chain) is shown here with its context. Libraries were prepared by immunoSEQ multiplex PCR; TCRdb keeps only in-frame clonotypes and omits some of them. This sample carries about 480,000 clones, 75% to 85% of them seen once, and the ten largest clones take over 10%. This specimen comes from a study of shared clonotypes between healthy human individuals. The receptor's source is a woman aged 40-49 years in good health. Some clones in this sample may be carry-over from other donors' samples. Sequencing was performed on PBMCs.

CDR3 in amino acids: CASSPQGGNTGELFF. CDR3 bases: TGTGCCAGCAGCCCACAGGGGGGGAACACCGGGGAGCTGTTTTTT. V is TRBV11-3 and J is TRBJ2-2; 8 nucleotides match TRBD1. Unmatched junction bases numbered 3, after V lost 5 bases and J lost 1 base. CDR1 SGHNT and CDR2 YENEEA come from the germline V gene. The length of the CDR3 is 15 residues.